This T cell receptor (beta chain) was sequenced for a study of control samples from healthy donors and cancer patients. Germline loops: CDR1 MGHRA, CDR2 YSYEKL. This CDR3 is 18 amino acids long. Trimming removed 0 bases from V and 3 bases from J; junction bases left unmatched: 11. The protocol was immunoSEQ multiplex PCR, while the TCRdb copy is restricted to in-frame clones and leaves out a portion. The sample has some 130,000 clones, just under 95% seen once; the top ten hold around 5.1%. The rearrangement joins TRBV4-1 to TRBJ2-5, with TRBD2 matching over 9 bases. The origin of this receptor is a man younger than 30 in good health. Sequenced sample: blood. In nucleotides, the CDR3 is TGCGCCAGCAGCCAAGACCCCCCTGGGATAGCGGGGGAAGAGACCCAGTACTTC. Translation: CASSQDPPGIAGEETQYF.